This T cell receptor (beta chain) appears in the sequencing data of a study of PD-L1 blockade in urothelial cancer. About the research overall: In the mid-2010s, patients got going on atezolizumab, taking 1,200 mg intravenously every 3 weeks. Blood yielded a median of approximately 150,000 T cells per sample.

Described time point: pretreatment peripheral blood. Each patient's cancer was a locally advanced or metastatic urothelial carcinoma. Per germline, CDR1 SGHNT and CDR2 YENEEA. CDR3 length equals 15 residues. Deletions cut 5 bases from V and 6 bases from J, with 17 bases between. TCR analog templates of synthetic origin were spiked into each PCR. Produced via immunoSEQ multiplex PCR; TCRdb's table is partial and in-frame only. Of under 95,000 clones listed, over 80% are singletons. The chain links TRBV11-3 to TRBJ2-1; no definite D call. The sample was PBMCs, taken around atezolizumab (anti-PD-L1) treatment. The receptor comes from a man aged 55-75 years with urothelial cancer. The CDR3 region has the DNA TGTGCCAGCAGCCCGACATCACTGACGGCCAATGAGCAGTTCTTC. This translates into CASSPTSLTANEQFF. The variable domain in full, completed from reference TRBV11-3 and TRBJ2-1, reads EAGVVQSPRYKIIEKKQPVAFWCNPISGHNTLYWYLQNLGQGPELLIRYENEEAVDDSQLPKDRFSAERLKGVDSTLKIQPAELGDSAVYLCASSPTSLTANEQFFGPGTRLTVL.